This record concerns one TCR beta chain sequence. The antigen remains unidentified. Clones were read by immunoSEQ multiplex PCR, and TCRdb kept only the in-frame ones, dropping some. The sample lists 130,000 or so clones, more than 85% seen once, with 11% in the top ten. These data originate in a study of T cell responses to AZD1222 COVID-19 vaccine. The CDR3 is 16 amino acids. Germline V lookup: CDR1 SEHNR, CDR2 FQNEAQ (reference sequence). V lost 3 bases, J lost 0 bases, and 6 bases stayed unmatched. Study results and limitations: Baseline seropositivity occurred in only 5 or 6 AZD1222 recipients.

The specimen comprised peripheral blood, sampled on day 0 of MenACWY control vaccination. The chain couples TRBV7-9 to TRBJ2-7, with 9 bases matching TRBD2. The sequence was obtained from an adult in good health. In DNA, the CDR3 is TGTGCCAGCAGCTTGGGAGGCGGGAGGGCCTCCTACGAGCAGTACTTC. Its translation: CASSLGGGRASYEQYF.